The rows below give T cell receptor beta chains drawn from one sample of a study of identical twins. TCRdb reprocessed the 5' RACE reads via MiXCR and lists one record per CDR3 protein. The table shows 460,000 or so distinct CDR3 sequences, with approximately 15% occurring only once. These data were likewise used in another study, on yellow fever vaccine responses in identical twins.

Input material: CD4+ T cells sorted from blood. These receptors came from a woman aged 18-35 years in good health. CDR3s leave out the opening cysteine and the closing phenylalanine or tryptophan. Each record gives: CDR3 length, V gene, CDR3 protein.

12	TRBV3-1	ASRLIAGSNEQF
13	TRBV20-1	SARDGTSGSDEQF
10	TRBV18	ASSPSEYEQY
13	TRBV7-9	ASSRSGTSLNEQF
11	TRBV12-5	ASGFPSPYEQY
14	TRBV20-1	SATGTYTSGANVLT
13	TRBV2	ASSLPGQGIYEQY
13	TRBV10-3	AISDGRTGSSEQF
12	TRBV7-9	ASSFDSWTDTQY
14	TRBV27	ASSYLAGGHGDTQY
11	TRBV10-3	AISDGPTGEQF
12	TRBV6-2/TRBV6-3	AASEFGGGNEQF
12	TRBV6-5	ASSYRASTDTQY
15	TRBV4-2	ASSPRGGPTGNTEAF
13	TRBV20-1	SARDTSGISNEQF
11	TRBV15	ATSRWGSGELF
14	TRBV3-1	ASSQERRTGFGTQY
9	TRBV6-2/TRBV6-3	ASKQGNEQF
13	TRBV6-1	ASTLGQGWTDTQY
13	TRBV7-9	ASSLNSLNKETQY
16	TRBV15	ATSSYYPDRGPYNEQF
14	TRBV12-3/TRBV12-4	ASSLAVGLGNQPQH
12	TRBV20-1	SARRQQNTGELF
12	TRBV27	ASQLGGATNEQF
9	TRBV20-1	SAVMNTEAF
11	TRBV28	ASSVGQTDTQY
14	TRBV2	ASRAPGQGAHSEQF
13	TRBV24-1	ATSVRGKGNQPQH
14	TRBV28	ASSPQGRGIYNEQF
12	TRBV7-2	ASSPASGSNEQF
12	TRBV21-1	ASRLMWGNEKLF
14	TRBV11-3	ASSLAGAVGTGELF
11	TRBV12-3/TRBV12-4	ASSSTVNYGYT
13	TRBV9	ASSVVTGGPYGYT
11	TRBV27	ATKRQGTDTQY
12	TRBV12-3/TRBV12-4	ASSRSPSPHEQY
11	TRBV12-3/TRBV12-4	ASSFSLGRSYT